This T cell receptor beta chain was obtained from a study of CXCR3-negative and CXCR3-positive naive CD8 T cells. Findings and caveats of the study: Against CXCR3-negative naive cells, CXCR3-positive naive cells showed more hydrophobic TRB CDR3s.

The CDR3 covers 14 residues. CDR1 is MNHEY, CDR2 SVGAGI, per germline. Using triplicate sorts, 250,000 to 350,000 cells were collected each time from every CD8+ T cell subset. Those CD8+ T cells considered naive were CD45RO-CCR7+CD27+CD95-. A word on this clonotype: Its antigen remains unknown.

Carrying UMI labels, the TRB cDNA libraries were prepared through 5' RACE. TCRdb derives one entry per CDR3 protein from the 5' RACE reads, leaving out DNA. The sample includes over 100,000 distinct CDR3 sequences. This chain links TRBV6-5 with TRBJ2-7. The specimen sequenced was naive CXCR3+ CD8+ T cells from blood. Subset meaning: CD45RO-CCR7+CD27+CD95- naive CD8+ T cells expressing CXCR3 (TNR3+). This TCR came from a human donor in good health. Some clones in this sample may be carry-over from other donors' samples. This chain's CDR3 is CASRLTVPSYEQYF.